Given below is one T cell receptor beta chain in context. Its matching antigen is unknown. The sample originates from a study of vaccination and CD4 T cells after COVID-19. Regarding treatment: roughly 10-day PBMC culture with coronavirus spike peptide pools or control peptides (ViraFEST assay). This CDR3 is 14 amino acids long. In germline, CDR1 is SGHRS, CDR2 YFSETQ. V was clipped by 4 bases and J by 5 bases; unmatched bases: 8. An Oncomine TCR Beta short-read assay was used to sequence the DNA from cultured CD4+ T cells. TCRdb recomputed calls from the PCR reads with MiXCR, one row per CDR3 protein. Here the sample spans about 4,200 distinct CDR3 sequences, 35% to 50% being singletons.

The clonotype originates from a human donor who had recovered from COVID-19. V usage is TRBV5-1 and J usage is TRBJ2-7; 8 nucleotides line up with TRBD1. The sequenced sample consisted of CD4+ T cells from blood, cultured in vitro. For the CDR3, the DNA is TGCGCCAGCAGCCCGGGACAGGTCCATGACGAGCAGTACTTC. As protein: CASSPGQVHDEQYF. Based on the CDR3 plus reference TRBV5-1 and TRBJ2-7, the full variable domain is KAGVTQTPRYLIKTRGQQVTLSCSPISGHRSVSWYQQTPGQGLQFLFEYFSETQRNKGNFPGRFSGRQFSNSRSEMNVSTLELGDSALYLCASSPGQVHDEQYFGPGTRLTVT.